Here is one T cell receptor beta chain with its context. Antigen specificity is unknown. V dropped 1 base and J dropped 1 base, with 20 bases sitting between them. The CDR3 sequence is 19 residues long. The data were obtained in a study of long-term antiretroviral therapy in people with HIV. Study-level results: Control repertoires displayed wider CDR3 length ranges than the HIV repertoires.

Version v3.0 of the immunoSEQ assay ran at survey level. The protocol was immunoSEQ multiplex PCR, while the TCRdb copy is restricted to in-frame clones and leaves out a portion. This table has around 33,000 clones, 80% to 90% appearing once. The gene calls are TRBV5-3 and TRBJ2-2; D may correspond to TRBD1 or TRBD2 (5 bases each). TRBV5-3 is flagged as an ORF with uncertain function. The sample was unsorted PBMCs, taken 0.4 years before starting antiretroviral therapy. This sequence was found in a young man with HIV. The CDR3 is CARSLTSIKQAGNTGELFF. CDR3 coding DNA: TGTGCCAGAAGCTTGACTTCAATTAAACAGGCGGGGAACACCGGGGAGCTGTTTTTT.